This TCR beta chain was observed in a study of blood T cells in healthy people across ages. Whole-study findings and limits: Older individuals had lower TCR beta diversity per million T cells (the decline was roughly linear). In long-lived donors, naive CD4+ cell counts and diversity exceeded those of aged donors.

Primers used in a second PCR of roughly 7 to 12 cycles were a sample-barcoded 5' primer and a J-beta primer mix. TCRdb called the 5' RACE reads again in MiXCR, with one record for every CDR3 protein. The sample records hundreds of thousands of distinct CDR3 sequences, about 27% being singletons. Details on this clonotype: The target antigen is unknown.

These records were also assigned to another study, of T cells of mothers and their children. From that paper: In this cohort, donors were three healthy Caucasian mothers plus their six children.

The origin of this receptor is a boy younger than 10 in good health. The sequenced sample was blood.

The CDR3 loop reads CASSLGTGTTNYGYTF. As DNA, the CDR3 is TGTGCCAGCAGCTTGGGGACAGGGACAACTAACTATGGCTACACCTTC. This chain joins TRBV13 and TRBJ1-2, with 9 bases identical to TRBD1. Unmatched junction bases numbered 5, after V lost 3 bases and J lost 0 bases. The CDR3 is 16 residues long. Germline CDR1 reads PRHDT; CDR2 reads FYEKMQ (reference sequence). The full variable domain, with the rest looked up from reference TRBV13 and TRBJ1-2, is AAGVIQSPRHLIKEKRETATLKCYPIPRHDTVYWYQQGPGQDPQFLISFYEKMQSDKGSIPDRFSAQQFSDYHSELNMSSLELGDSALYFCASSLGTGTTNYGYTFGSGTRLTVV.